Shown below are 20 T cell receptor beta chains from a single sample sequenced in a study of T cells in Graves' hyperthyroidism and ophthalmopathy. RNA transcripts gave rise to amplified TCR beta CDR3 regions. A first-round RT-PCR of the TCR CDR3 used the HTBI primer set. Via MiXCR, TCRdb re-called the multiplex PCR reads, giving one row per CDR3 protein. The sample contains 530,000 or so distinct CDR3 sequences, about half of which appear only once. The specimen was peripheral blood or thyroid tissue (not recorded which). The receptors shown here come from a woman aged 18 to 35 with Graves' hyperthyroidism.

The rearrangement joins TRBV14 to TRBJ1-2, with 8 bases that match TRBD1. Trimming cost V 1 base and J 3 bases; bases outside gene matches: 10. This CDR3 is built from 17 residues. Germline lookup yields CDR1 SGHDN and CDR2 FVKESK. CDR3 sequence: CASSQAAQGGVYYGYTF. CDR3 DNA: TGTGCCAGCAGCCAAGCGGCACAGGGGGGAGTGTACTATGGCTACACCTTC.

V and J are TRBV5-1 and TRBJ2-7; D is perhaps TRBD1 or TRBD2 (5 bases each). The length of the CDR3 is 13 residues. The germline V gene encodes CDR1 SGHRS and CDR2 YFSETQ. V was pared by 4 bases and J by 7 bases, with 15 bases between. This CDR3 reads CASSRDRYNEQYF. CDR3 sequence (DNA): TGCGCCAGCAGCAGGGACCGCTACAATGAGCAGTACTTC.

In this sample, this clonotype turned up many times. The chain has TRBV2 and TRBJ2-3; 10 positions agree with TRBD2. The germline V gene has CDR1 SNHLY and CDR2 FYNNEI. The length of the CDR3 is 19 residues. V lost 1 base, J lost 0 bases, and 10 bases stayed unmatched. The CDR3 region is CASSEGLAGDTFSTDTQYF. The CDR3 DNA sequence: TGTGCCAGCAGTGAAGGGCTAGCGGGAGATACCTTTAGCACAGATACGCAGTATTTT.

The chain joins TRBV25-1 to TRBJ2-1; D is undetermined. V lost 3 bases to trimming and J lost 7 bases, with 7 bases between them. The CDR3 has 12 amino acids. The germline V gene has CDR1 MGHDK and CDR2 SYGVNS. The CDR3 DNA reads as TGTGCCAGCAGTGAGCTACAGAATGAGCAGTTCTTC. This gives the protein CASSELQNEQFF.

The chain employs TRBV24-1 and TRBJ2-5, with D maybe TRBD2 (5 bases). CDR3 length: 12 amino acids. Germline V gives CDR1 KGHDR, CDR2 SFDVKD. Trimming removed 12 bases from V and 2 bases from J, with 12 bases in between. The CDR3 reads CAVSPGQETQYF. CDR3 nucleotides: TGTGCCGTTTCACCGGGGCAAGAGACCCAGTACTTC.

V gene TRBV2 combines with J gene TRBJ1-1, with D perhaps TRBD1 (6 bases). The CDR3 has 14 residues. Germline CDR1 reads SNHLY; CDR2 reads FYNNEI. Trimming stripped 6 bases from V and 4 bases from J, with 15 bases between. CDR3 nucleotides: TGTGCCAGCAGCCAGGAGGGGGAGGGCACTGAAGCTTTCTTT. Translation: CASSQEGEGTEAFF.

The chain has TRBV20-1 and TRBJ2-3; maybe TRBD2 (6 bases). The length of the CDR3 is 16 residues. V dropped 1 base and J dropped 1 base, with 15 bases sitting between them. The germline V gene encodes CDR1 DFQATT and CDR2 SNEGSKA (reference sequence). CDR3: CSARGLDSGGTDTQYF. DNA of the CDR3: TGCAGTGCTAGAGGTTTGGATAGCGGAGGCACAGATACGCAGTATTTT.

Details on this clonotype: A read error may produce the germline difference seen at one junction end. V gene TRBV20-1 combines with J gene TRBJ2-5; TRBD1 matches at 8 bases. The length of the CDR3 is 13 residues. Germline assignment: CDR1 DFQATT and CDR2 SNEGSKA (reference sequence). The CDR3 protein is CSARQGKMETQDF. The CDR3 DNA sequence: TGCAGTGCAAGACAGGGGAAGATGGAGACCCAGGACTTC.

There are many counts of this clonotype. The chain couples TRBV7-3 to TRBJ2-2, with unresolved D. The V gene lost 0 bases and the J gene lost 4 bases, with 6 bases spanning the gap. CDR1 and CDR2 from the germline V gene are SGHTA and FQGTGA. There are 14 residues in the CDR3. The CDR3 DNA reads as TGTGCCAGCAGCTTAACGGCCCTCACCGGGGAGCTGTTTTTT. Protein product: CASSLTALTGELFF. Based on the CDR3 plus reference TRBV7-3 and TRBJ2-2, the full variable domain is GAGVSQTPSNKVTEKGKYVELRCDPISGHTALYWYRQSLGQGPEFLIYFQGTGAADDSGLPNDRFFAVRPEGSVSTLKIQRTERGDSAVYLCASSLTALTGELFFGEGSRLTVL.

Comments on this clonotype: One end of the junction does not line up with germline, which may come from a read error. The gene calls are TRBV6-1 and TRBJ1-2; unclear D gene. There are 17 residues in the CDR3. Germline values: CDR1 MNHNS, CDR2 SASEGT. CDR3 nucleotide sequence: TGTGCCATCAGTCCCATAGCGGGAGTCGACAATAACTATGGCTACACCTTC. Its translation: CAISPIAGVDNNYGYTF.

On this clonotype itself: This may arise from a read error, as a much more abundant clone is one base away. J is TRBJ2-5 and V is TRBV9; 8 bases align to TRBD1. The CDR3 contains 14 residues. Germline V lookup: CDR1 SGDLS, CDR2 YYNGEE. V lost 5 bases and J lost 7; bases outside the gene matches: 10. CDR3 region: CASSSHDRGGTQYF. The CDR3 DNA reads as TGTGCCAGCAGTTCCCACGACAGGGGAGGGACCCAGTACTTC.

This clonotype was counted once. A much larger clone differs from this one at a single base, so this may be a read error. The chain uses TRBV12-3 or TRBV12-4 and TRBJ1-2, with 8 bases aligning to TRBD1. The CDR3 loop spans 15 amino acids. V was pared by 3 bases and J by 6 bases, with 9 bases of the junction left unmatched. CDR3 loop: CASSLGVDRANGYTF. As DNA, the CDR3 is TGTGCCAGCAGTTTGGGCGTGGACAGGGCCAATGGCTACACCTTC.

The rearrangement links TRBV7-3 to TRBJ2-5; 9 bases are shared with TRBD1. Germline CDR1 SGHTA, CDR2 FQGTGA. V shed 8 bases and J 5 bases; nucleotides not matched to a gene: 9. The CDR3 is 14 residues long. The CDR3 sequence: CASGRQGGDETQYF. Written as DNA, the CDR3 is TGTGCCAGCGGACGACAGGGGGGGGATGAGACCCAGTACTTC. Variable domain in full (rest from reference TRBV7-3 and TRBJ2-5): GAGVSQTPSNKVTEKGKYVELRCDPISGHTALYWYRQSLGQGPEFLIYFQGTGAADDSGLPNDRFFAVRPEGSVSTLKIQRTERGDSAVYLCASGRQGGDETQYFGPGTRLLVL.

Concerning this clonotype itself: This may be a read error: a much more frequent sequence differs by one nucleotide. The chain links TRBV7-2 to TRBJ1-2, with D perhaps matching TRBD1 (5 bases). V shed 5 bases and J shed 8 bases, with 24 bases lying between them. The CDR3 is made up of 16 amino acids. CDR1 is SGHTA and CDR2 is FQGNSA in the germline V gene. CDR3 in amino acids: CASSEKVGPRVEGYTF. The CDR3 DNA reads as TGTGCCAGCAGCGAAAAGGTGGGGCCCCGGGTAGAGGGCTACACCTTC.

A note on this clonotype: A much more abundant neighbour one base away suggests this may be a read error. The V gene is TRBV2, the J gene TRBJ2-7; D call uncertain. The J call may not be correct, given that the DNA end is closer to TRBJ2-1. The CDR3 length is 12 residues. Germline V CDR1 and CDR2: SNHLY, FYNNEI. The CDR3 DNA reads TGTGCCAGCAGTGATGTTGGGTACGAGCAGTTCTTC. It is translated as CASSDVGYEQFF.

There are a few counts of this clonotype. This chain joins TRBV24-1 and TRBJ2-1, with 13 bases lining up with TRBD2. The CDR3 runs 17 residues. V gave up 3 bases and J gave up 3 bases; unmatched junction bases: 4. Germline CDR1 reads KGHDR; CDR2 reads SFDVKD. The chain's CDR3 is CATSDPRTSGSYNEQFF. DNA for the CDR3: TGTGCCACCAGTGATCCGAGGACTAGCGGGAGCTACAATGAGCAGTTCTTC.

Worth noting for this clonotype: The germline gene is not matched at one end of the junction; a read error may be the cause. CDR3 amino acids: CASSTGQTGTQYF. CDR3 DNA sequence: TGCGCCAGCAGCACGGGACAGACAGGTACGCAGTATTTT. The chain has TRBV5-1 and TRBJ2-3; the match to TRBD1 covers 7 bases. The CDR3 has 13 residues. Germline CDR1 reads SGHRS; CDR2 reads YFSETQ.

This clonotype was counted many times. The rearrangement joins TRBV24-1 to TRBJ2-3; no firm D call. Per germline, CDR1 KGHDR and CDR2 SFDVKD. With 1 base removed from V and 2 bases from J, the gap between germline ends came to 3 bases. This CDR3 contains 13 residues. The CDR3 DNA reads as TGTGCCACCAGTGATTTAGCCACAGATACGCAGTATTTT. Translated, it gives CATSDLATDTQYF.

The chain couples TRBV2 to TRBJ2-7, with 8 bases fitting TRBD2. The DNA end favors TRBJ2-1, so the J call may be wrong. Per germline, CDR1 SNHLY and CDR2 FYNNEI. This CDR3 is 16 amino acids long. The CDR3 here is CASMIGLAPSYNEQFF. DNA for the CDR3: TGTGCCAGCATGATAGGACTAGCCCCATCCTACAATGAGCAGTTCTTC.

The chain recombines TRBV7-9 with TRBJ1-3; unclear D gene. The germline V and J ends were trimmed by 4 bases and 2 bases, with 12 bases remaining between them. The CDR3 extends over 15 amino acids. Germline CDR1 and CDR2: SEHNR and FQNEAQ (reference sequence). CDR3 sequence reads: CASSSPSRPGNTIYF. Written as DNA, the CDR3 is TGTGCCAGCAGCTCCCCGTCTAGACCTGGAAACACCATATATTTT.